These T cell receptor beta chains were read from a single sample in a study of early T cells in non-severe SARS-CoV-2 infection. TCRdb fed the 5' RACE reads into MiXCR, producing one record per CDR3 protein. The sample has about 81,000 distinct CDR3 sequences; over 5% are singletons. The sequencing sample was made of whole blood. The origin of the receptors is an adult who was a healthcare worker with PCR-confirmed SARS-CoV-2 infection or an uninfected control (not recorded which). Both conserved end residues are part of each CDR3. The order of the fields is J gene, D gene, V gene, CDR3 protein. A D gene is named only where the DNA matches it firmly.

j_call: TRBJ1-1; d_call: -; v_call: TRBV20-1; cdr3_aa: CSARLWPEAFF
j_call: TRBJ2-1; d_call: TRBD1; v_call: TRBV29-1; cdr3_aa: CSVDPDRGYNEQFF
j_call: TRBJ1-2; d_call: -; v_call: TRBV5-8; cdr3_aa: CASSLRIYGYTF
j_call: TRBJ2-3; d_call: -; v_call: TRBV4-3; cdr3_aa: CASSPRGVGDTQYF
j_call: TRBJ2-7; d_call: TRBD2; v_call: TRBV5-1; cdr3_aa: CASSFTGGRDEQYF
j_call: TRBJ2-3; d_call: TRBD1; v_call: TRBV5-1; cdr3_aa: CASSSNRQGKSTDTQYF
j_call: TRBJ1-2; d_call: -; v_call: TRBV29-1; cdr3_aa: CSAGHSSSGYTF
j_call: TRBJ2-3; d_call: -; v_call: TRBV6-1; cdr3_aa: CASSDRGRFIPDTQYF
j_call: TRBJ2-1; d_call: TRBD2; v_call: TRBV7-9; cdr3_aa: CASSLVATSGTNEQFF
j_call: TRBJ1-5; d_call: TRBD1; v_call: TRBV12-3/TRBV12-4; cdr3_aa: CASSHGQAWGQPQHF
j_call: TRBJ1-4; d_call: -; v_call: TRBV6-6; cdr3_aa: CASSYRGSEKLFF
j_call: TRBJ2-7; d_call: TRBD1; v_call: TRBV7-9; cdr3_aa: CASSGGDRGREQYF
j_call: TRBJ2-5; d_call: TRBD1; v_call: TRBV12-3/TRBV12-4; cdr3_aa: CASSSTLNRGKEETQYF
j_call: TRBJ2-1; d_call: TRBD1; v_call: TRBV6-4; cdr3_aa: CASSVLDREKQFF
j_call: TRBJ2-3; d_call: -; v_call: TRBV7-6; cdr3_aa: CASSLESTDTQYF
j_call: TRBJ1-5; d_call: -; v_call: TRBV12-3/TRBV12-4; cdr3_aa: CASSPTAGIHQPQHF
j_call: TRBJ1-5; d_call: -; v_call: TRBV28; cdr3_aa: CASSTGRFQPQHF
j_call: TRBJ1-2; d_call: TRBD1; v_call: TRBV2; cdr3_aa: CASGGDRGTDYTF
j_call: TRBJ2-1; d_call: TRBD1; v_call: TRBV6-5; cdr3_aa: CASSLVGTDYNEQFF
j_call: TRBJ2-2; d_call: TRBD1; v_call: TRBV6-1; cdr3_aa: CASSGQGDTGELFF
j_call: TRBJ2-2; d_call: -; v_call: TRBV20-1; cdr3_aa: CSAVDIHTGELFF
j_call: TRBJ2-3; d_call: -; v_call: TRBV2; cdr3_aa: CASRADYFSRDTQYF
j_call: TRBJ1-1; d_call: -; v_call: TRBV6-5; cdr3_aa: CASSYTEGDEAFF
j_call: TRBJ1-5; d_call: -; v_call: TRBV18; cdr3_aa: CASSGESTISNQPQHF
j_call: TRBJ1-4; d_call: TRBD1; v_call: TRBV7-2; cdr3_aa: CASSAGTGDLKALFF
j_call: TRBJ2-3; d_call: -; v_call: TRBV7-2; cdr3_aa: CASSPNRESTDTQYF
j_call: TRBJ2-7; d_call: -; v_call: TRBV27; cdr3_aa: CASSRRDGSYEQYF
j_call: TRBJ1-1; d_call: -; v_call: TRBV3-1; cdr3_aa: CASSQVVNTEAFF
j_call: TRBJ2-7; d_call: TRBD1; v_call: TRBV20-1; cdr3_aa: CSATSPGQGAGEQYF
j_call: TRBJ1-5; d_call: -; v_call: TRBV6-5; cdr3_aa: CASSYRTDQPQHF
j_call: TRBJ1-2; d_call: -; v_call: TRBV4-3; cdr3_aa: CASSQETHYGYTF
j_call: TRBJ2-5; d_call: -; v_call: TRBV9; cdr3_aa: CASSVVGGAGETQYF
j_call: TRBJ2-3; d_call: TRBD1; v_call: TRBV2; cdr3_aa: CASALDRGHTDTQYF
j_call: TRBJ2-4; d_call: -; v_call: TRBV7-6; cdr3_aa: CASSTPGNLAKNIQYF
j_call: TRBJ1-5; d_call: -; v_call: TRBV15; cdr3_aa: CATSMTVSNQPQHF
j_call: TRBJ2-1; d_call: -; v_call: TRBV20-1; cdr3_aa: CSASRFGAKSYNEQFF
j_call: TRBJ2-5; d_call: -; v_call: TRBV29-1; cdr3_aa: CSVEDETLGETQYF
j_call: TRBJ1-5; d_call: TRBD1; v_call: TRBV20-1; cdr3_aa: CSATGEGAKPQHF
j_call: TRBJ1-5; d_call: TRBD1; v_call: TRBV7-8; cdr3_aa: CASSIRTGVSNQPQHF
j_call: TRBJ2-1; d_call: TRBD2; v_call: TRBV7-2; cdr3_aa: CASSSSSGATYNEQFF
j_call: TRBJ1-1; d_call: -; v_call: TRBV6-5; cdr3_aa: CASTRGSDTEAFF
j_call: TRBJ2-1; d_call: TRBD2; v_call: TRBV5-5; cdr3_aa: CASSTTGTSDRYNEQFF
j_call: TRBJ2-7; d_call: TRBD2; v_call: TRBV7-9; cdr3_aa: CASTPGGYSYEQYF
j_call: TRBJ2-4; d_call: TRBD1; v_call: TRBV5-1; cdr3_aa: CASSQGTGKSKNIQYF
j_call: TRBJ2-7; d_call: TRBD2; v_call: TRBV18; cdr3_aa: CASSPPGTSGSSYEQYF
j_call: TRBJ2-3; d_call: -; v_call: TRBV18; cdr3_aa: CASSPGASRAVDTQYF
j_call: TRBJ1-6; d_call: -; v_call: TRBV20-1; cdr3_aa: CSAREQQDVYSPLHF
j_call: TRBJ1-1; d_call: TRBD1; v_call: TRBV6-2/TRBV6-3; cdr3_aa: CASSGQGAAAEAFF